Below, 24 T cell receptor beta chains from the same sample are listed, as sequenced in a study of a mutant IDH1 vaccine in newly diagnosed glioma. Time point: week 5, during vaccination. Each vaccine dose was 300 ug of mutant IDH1 20-mer peptide, with topical imiquimod. Clones were read by immunoSEQ multiplex PCR, and TCRdb kept only the in-frame ones, dropping some. The repertoire holds some 25,000 clones, 77% seen once, with over 8.5% in the top ten. These TCRs' antigens remain unknown. This specimen was PBMCs, taken from a glioma patient whose treatment included an IDH1 peptide vaccine. These receptors originate from a man aged 35 to 55 with glioma.

Concerning this clone itself: At one end the junction does not follow the germline gene, possibly because of a read error. Other DNA sequences from this sample encode an identical CDR3 as well. The chain has TRBV18 and TRBJ1-2; D is unclear. Germline CDR1 reads KGHSH; CDR2 reads LQKENI. The CDR3 covers 14 residues. The CDR3 coding sequence is TGTGCCAGCTCACCAGGGGAGTCTGCGGTCGGCTACACTTTC. Translating it yields CASSPGESAVGYTF.

This sequence joins TRBV7-9 and TRBJ2-3; D possibly uses TRBD1 or TRBD2 (5 bases each). CDR1 is SEHNR and CDR2 is FQNEAQ in the germline V gene (reference sequence). V was shortened by 3 bases and J by 7 bases, with 8 bases between the two germline ends. The CDR3 length is 12 residues. The CDR3 protein is CASSFREYTQYF. The CDR3 DNA follows: TGTGCCAGCAGCTTCAGGGAGTATACGCAGTATTTT.

The chain carries TRBV29-1 and TRBJ2-3, with TRBD2 matching over 11 bases. Germline CDR1 and CDR2: SQVTM and ANQGSEA. This CDR3 spans 13 amino acids. V trimming: 6 bases; J trimming: 3 bases; junction bases outside the gene matches: 2. CDR3 DNA: TGCAGCGTCACTAGCGGGAGTACAGATACGCAGTATTTT. Its translation: CSVTSGSTDTQYF.

The chain combines TRBV10-3 with TRBJ2-1, with 10 positions matching TRBD2. The CDR3 sequence is 16 residues long. Germline values: CDR1 ENHRY, CDR2 SYGVKD. V shed 2 bases and J 6 bases; nucleotides not matched to a gene: 7. CDR3 in DNA: TGTGCCATCAGTGAGCCGTGGACTAGCGGAGGCAATGAGCAGTTCTTC. Its translation is CAISEPWTSGGNEQFF.

The rearrangement links TRBV7-2 to TRBJ2-2; D gene ambiguous. V was clipped by 6 bases and J by 5 bases, with 10 bases between them. Germline V gene data show CDR1 as SGHTA and CDR2 as FQGNSA. The CDR3 contains 13 residues. CDR3 nucleotides: TGTGCCAGCAGGTCACAAGGGACCGGGGAGCTGTTTTTT. Its translation is CASRSQGTGELFF.

This clone was recorded a few times. The rearrangement joins TRBV30 to TRBJ2-3; 7 bases align to TRBD2. The CDR3 is 13 amino acids. The germline gives CDR1 GTSNPN, CDR2 SVGIG (reference sequence). With 4 bases clipped from V and 5 bases from J, the junction kept 6 bases outside the gene matches. The CDR3 region has the DNA TGTGCCTGGAATCGGCGGGAGAGAGATACGCAGTATTTT. As protein: CAWNRRERDTQYF.

This clone came up once. This chain connects TRBV2 to TRBJ1-1; D unclear. This CDR3 spans 12 amino acids. Trimming cost V 8 bases and J 0 bases, with 7 bases left between them. CDR1 and CDR2 (germline): SNHLY, FYNNEI. The CDR3 DNA follows: TGTGCCAGCGATAGGCTGAACACTGAAGCTTTCTTT. Protein sequence: CASDRLNTEAFF.

J is TRBJ1-6 and V is TRBV7-6, with TRBD1 as a possible D gene (5 bases). Germline V gene data show CDR1 as SGHVS and CDR2 as FNYEAQ. CDR3 length: 17 amino acids. The V gene lost 1 base and the J gene lost 11 bases, with 21 bases spanning the gap. The CDR3 protein is CASSLGQRPGPSPPLHF. CDR3 nucleotide sequence: TGTGCCAGCAGCTTAGGGCAACGACCGGGGCCTTCCCCACCCCTCCACTTT.

This clone was counted once. This sequence joins TRBV5-4 and TRBJ2-5; 8 positions match TRBD1. This CDR3 is 17 amino acids long. CDR1 and CDR2 from the germline V gene are SGHNT and YYREEE (reference sequence). V shed 3 bases, J shed 5 bases, and the junction held 15 bases outside the gene matches. In nucleotides, the CDR3 is TGTGCCAGCAGCTCACTCGGGACAGGAGAAAGCCGGGAGACCCAGTACTTC. Its protein is CASSSLGTGESRETQYF. The full variable domain, rest sourced from reference TRBV5-4 and TRBJ2-5, is ETGVTQSPTHLIKTRGQQVTLRCSSQSGHNTVSWYQQALGQGPQFIFQYYREEENGRGNFPPRFSGLQFPNYSSELNVNALELDDSALYLCASSSLGTGESRETQYFGPGTRLLVL.

This clone showed up just once. The CDR3 DNA sequence: TGTGCCAGCAGCCAAGGTCTGCCCCGACGGTACAATGAGCAGTTCTTC. The encoded protein is CASSQGLPRRYNEQFF. The gene calls are TRBV14 and TRBJ2-1; no definite D call. Germline CDR1 SGHDN, CDR2 FVKESK. CDR3 length equals 16 residues. Trimming removed 1 base from V and 4 bases from J, with 14 bases in between.

The CDR3 reads CASTIGQGGGYTF. CDR3 sequence (DNA): TGCGCCAGCACCATAGGACAGGGAGGTGGCTACACCTTC. The rearrangement links TRBV5-1 to TRBJ1-2; TRBD1 matches at 8 bases. Trimming at V came to 6 bases and at J to 7 bases, leaving 8 bases not matched to a gene. CDR1 is SGHRS, CDR2 YFSETQ, per germline. CDR3 size: 13 residues.

This chain connects TRBV6-1 to TRBJ1-1; 10 bases fit TRBD1. Trimming at V came to 2 bases and at J to 3 bases, leaving 3 bases not matched to a gene. CDR3 length equals 15 residues. Germline lookup yields CDR1 MNHNS and CDR2 SASEGT. This CDR3 is CASSELTGGYTEAFF. The DNA for the CDR3 is TGTGCCAGCAGTGAATTGACAGGGGGCTACACTGAAGCTTTCTTT.

The chain recombines TRBV6-5 with TRBJ1-1; a weak D match, TRBD1 (5 bases). CDR3 length equals 11 residues. Germline V gene sequence: CDR1 MNHEY, CDR2 SVGAGI. The V gene lost 5 bases and the J gene lost 4 bases, with 5 bases spanning the gap. CDR3 loop: CASSQGTEAFF. CDR3 nucleotide sequence: TGTGCCAGCAGTCAGGGCACTGAAGCTTTCTTT.

This clone was counted a few times. V gene TRBV5-1 combines with J gene TRBJ2-7; D perhaps matches TRBD2 (7 bases). The V end lost 4 bases, the J end lost 5 bases, and 16 bases lay between the germline ends. Germline assignment: CDR1 SGHRS and CDR2 YFSETQ. This CDR3 has 14 residues. CDR3 DNA sequence: TGCGCCAGCAGCGATGGCGGAGGGGGGGACGAGCAGTACTTC. Amino acid sequence: CASSDGGGGDEQYF.

This sequence joins TRBV19 and TRBJ1-2; unclear D gene. The CDR3 is 17 residues long. Germline V CDR1 and CDR2: LNHDA, SQIVND (reference sequence). V was trimmed by 1 base and J by 2 bases, leaving 17 bases between them. DNA for the CDR3: TGTGCCAGTAGTATAGGGGAATACAGAGTTTTAAACTATGGCTACACCTTC. Residues: CASSIGEYRVLNYGYTF.

The rearrangement links TRBV5-6 to TRBJ2-7; no clear D. The germline CDR1 and CDR2 sequences are SGHDT and YYEEEE. CDR3 length equals 15 residues. Trimming stripped 4 bases from V and 7 bases from J, with 21 bases between. The CDR3 sequence: CASSARGSVRREQYV. The DNA for the CDR3 is TGTGCCAGCAGCGCCCGAGGCAGCGTCCGGCGAGAGCAGTACGTC.

The genes are TRBV27 and TRBJ2-7, with D unresolved. With 2 bases removed from V and 4 bases from J, the gap between germline ends came to 9 bases. There are 13 residues in the CDR3. Germline assignment: CDR1 MNHEY and CDR2 SMNVEV (reference sequence). Written as DNA, the CDR3 is TGTGCCAGCAGTTTAAGCCTAGTATACGAGCAGTACGTC. Translated, it gives CASSLSLVYEQYV.

This chain joins TRBV7-2 and TRBJ1-1; D unresolved. Germline lookup yields CDR1 SGHTA and CDR2 FQGNSA. The V end was cut by 11 bases, the J end by 0 bases, with 13 bases between. The CDR3 has 13 amino acids. The CDR3, as DNA: TGTGCCCTAATAAGACCTTTGAACACTGAAGCTTTCTTT. Translation gives CALIRPLNTEAFF.

This clone is classed as medium-sized. The rearrangement links TRBV27 to TRBJ1-4; D perhaps matches TRBD1 (5 bases). Germline values: CDR1 MNHEY, CDR2 SMNVEV (reference sequence). The CDR3 contains 15 residues. V gave up 6 bases and J gave up 7 bases, with 18 bases separating them. CDR3 protein: CASRSLGPGVEKLFF. The CDR3 DNA reads as TGTGCCAGCAGATCCTTGGGGCCCGGGGTTGAAAAACTGTTTTTT. The variable domain in full, completed from reference TRBV27 and TRBJ1-4, reads EAQVTQNPRYLITVTGKKLTVTCSQNMNHEYMSWYRQDPGLGLRQIYYSMNVEVTDKGDVPEGYKVSRKEKRNFPLILESPSPNQTSLYFCASRSLGPGVEKLFFGSGTQLSVL.

In this sample, this clone turned up a few times. This rearrangement joins TRBV6-1 to TRBJ2-7, with 8 nucleotides matching TRBD1. This CDR3 contains 15 residues. Germline CDR1 and CDR2: MNHNS and SASEGT. V was clipped by 2 bases and J by 4 bases; unmatched bases: 7. CDR3: CASSERWTGPYEQYV. The CDR3, as DNA: TGTGCCAGCAGTGAAAGGTGGACAGGGCCATACGAGCAGTACGTC.

V is TRBV19 and J is TRBJ1-4, with 7 bases identical to TRBD1. The germline gives CDR1 LNHDA, CDR2 SQIVND (reference sequence). The J segment lost 4 bases and the V segment lost 11 bases, leaving 10 bases of the junction unmatched. This CDR3 region has 14 residues. CDR3 in amino acids: CAAGGDSSNEKLFF. The DNA of the CDR3 is TGTGCCGCAGGTGGGGACAGTAGTAATGAAAAACTGTTTTTT.

CDR3 protein: CASSPGTGSWWNTEAFF. CDR3 nucleotide sequence: TGTGCCAGCAGCCCTGGGACAGGGTCATGGTGGAACACTGAAGCTTTCTTT. The chain combines TRBV5-6 with TRBJ1-1; 9 nucleotides align to TRBD1. Germline-derived CDR1 and CDR2 are SGHDT and YYEEEE. V lost 4 bases, J lost 1 base, and 11 bases stayed unmatched. The CDR3 spans 17 residues.

The rearrangement links TRBV9 to TRBJ2-3; 8 nucleotides match TRBD2. Per germline, CDR1 SGDLS and CDR2 YYNGEE. V trimming: 2 bases; J trimming: 6 bases; junction bases outside the gene matches: 8. The CDR3 extends over 15 amino acids. Written as DNA, the CDR3 is TGTGCCAGCAGCGTTGGAGGACTAGCAGCGGATACGCAGTATTTT. This gives the protein CASSVGGLAADTQYF.

The CDR3 nucleotides read TGTGCCAGTTCTTACAGGGATCCAATGAACACTGAAGCTTTCTTT. It is translated as CASSYRDPMNTEAFF. V usage is TRBV6-5 and J usage is TRBJ1-1, with D possibly being TRBD1 (6 bases). Trimming cost V 9 bases and J 0 bases, with 17 bases left between them. Germline loops: CDR1 MNHEY, CDR2 SVGAGI. The CDR3 is 15 amino acids.